The clone carrying this TCR beta chain was detected only a few times. The record originates from a study of T cells after yellow fever vaccination. Trimming stripped 5 bases from V and 4 bases from J, with 14 bases between. Per the germline V gene, CDR1 is LNHNV and CDR2 is YYDKDF (reference sequence). The CDR3 is 15 amino acids. One entry per CDR3 protein, called by TCRdb with MiXCR from the 5' RACE reads. This sample has 400,000 to 650,000 distinct CDR3 sequences, with around a fifth found just once. V usage is TRBV15 and J usage is TRBJ2-2, with a tentative D call TRBD1 (6 bases). The source material was PBMCs, sampled about 20 days after the first yellow fever vaccination. This receptor was taken from a man aged 18 to 29 who received the YFV17D yellow fever vaccine. The CDR3, as DNA: TGTGCCACCAGCTCCAGGGGTAGTGGCACCGGGGAGCTGTTTTTT. This encodes CATSSRGSGTGELFF.